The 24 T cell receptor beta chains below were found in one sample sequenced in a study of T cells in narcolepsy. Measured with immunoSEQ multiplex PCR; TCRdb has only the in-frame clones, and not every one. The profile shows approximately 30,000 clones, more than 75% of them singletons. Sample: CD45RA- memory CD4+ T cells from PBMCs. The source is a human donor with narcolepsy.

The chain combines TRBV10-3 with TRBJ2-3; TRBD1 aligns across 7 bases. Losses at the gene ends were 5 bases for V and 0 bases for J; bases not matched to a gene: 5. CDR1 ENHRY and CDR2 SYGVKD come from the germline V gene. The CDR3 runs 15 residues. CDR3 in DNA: TGTGCCATCAGTTTGGGACAGACCAGCACAGATACGCAGTATTTT. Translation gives CAISLGQTSTDTQYF.

CDR3 amino acids: CASSVGAPGVTEAFF. In DNA, the CDR3 is TGTGCCAGTAGTGTGGGGGCGCCGGGGGTAACTGAAGCTTTCTTT. The rearrangement uses TRBV19 and TRBJ1-1, with D possibly matching TRBD1 (6 bases). Trimming took off 5 bases at V and 5 bases at J, with 18 bases between the two ends. CDR3 length equals 15 residues. CDR1 LNHDA and CDR2 SQIVND come from the germline V gene (reference sequence). Using reference TRBV19 and TRBJ1-1 for the parts outside the CDR3, the full variable domain is DGGITQSPKYLFRKEGQNVTLSCEQNLNHDAMYWYRQDPGQGLRLIYYSQIVNDFQKGDIAEGYSVSREKKESFPLTVTSAQKNPTAFYLCASSVGAPGVTEAFFGQGTRLTVV.

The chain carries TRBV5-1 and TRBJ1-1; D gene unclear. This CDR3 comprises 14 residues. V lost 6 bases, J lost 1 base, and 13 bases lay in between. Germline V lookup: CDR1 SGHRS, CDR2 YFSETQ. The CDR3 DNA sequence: TGCGCCAGCAACGCAGGCCCCCAGAACACTGAAGCTTTCTTT. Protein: CASNAGPQNTEAFF. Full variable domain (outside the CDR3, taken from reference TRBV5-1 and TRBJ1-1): KAGVTQTPRYLIKTRGQQVTLSCSPISGHRSVSWYQQTPGQGLQFLFEYFSETQRNKGNFPGRFSGRQFSNSRSEMNVSTLELGDSALYLCASNAGPQNTEAFFGQGTRLTVV.

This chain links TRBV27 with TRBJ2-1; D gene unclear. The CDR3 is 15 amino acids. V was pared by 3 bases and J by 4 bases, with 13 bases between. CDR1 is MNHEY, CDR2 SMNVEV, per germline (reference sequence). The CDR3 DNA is TGTGCCAGCAGTTTTTTCCAAGGCCCGTACAATGAGCAGTTCTTC. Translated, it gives CASSFFQGPYNEQFF.

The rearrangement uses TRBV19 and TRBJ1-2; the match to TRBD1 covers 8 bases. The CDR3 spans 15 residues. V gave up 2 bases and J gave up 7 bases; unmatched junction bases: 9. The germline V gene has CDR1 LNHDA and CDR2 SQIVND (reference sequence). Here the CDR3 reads CASSIPGTGLFGYTF. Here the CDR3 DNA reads TGTGCCAGTAGTATACCAGGGACAGGCCTGTTTGGCTACACCTTC. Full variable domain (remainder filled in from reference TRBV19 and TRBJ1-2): DGGITQSPKYLFRKEGQNVTLSCEQNLNHDAMYWYRQDPGQGLRLIYYSQIVNDFQKGDIAEGYSVSREKKESFPLTVTSAQKNPTAFYLCASSIPGTGLFGYTFGSGTRLTVV.

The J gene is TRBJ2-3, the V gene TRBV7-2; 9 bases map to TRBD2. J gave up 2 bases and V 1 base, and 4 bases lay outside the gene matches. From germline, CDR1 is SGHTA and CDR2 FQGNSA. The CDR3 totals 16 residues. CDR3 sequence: CASSLGGGANTDTQYF. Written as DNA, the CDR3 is TGTGCCAGCAGCTTAGGCGGGGGGGCCAACACAGATACGCAGTATTTT.

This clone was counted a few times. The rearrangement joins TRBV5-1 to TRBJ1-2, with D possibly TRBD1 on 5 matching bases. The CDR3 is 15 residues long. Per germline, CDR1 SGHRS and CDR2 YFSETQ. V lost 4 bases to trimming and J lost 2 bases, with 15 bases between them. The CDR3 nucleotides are TGCGCCAGCAGCCTGGACGGGGCTCGGAACTATGGCTACACCTTC. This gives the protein CASSLDGARNYGYTF.

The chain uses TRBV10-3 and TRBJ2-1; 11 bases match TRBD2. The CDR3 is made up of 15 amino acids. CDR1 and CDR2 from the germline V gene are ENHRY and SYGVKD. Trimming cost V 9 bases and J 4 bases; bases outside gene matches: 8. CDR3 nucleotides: TGTGCCATTACTCCCGGGACTAGCGGATACAATGAGCAGTTCTTC. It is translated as CAITPGTSGYNEQFF.

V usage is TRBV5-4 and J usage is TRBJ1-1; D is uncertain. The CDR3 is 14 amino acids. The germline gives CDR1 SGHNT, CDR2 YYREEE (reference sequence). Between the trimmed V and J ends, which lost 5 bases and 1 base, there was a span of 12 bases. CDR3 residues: CASRSVTENTEAFF. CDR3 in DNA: TGTGCCAGCAGATCGGTTACAGAGAACACTGAAGCTTTCTTT.

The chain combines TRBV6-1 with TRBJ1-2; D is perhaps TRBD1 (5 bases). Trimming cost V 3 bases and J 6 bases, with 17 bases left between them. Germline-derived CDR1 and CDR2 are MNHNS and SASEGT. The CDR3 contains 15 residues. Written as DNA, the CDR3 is TGTGCCAGCAGTGACCCCCCGTATGAGGGGAATGGCTACACCTTC. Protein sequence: CASSDPPYEGNGYTF.

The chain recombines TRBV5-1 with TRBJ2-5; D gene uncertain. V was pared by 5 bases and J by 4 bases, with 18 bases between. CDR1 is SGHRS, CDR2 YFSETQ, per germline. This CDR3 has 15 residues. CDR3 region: CASRLRAETRETQYF. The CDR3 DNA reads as TGCGCCAGCAGGCTCCGGGCCGAGACAAGAGAGACCCAGTACTTC.

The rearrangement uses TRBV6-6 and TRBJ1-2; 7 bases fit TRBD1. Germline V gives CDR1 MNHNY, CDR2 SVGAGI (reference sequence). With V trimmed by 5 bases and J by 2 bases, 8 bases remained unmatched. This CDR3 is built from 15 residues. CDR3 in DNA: TGTGCCAGCAGTCCGGACAGGAGGGTGAACTATGGCTACACCTTC. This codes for CASSPDRRVNYGYTF.

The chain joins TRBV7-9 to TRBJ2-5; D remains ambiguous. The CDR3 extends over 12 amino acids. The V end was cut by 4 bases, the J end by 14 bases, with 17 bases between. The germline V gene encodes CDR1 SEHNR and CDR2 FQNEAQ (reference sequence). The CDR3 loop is CASSSDRAAAYF. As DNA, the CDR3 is TGTGCCAGCAGCTCGGACCGGGCCGCCGCATACTTC.

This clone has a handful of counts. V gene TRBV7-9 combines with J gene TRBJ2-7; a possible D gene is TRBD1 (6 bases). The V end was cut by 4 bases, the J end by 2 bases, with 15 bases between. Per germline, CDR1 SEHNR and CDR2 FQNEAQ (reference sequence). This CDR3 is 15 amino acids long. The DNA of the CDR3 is TGTGCCAGCAGCTCGATGGAAGACAGGACCTACGAGCAGTACTTC. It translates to CASSSMEDRTYEQYF.

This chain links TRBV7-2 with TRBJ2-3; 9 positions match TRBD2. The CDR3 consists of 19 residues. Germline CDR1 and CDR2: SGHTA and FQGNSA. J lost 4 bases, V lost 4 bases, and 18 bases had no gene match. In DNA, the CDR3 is TGTGCCAGCAGCTCGAGAAATCGGCGGGGGGGCTACGGCCCAGATACGCAGTATTTT. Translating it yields CASSSRNRRGGYGPDTQYF.

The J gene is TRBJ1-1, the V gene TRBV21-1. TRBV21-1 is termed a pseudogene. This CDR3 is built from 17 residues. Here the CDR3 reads CASSEKLATTIRTEAFF. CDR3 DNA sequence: TGTGCCAGCAGCGAGAAGCTAGCTACAACAATTCGCACTGAAGCTTTCTTT.

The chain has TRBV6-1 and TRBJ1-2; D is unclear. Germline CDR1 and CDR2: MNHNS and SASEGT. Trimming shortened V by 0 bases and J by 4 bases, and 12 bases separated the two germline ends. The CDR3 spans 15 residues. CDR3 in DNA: TGTGCCAGCAGTGAAGCGTCCCTTGGCGGCTATGGCTACACCTTC. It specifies CASSEASLGGYGYTF.

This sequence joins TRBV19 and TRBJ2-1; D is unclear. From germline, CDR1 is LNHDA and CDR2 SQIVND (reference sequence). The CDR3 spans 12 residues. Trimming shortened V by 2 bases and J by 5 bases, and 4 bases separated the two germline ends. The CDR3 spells CASSIIDNEQFF. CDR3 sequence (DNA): TGTGCCAGTAGTATAATAGACAATGAGCAGTTCTTC.

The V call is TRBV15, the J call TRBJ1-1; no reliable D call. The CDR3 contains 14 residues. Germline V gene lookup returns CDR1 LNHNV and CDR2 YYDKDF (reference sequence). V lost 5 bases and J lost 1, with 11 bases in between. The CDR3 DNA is TGTGCCACCAGCGTCGGATCCAAGAACACTGAAGCTTTCTTT. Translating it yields CATSVGSKNTEAFF. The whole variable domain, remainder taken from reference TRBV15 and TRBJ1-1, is DAMVIQNPRYQVTQFGKPVTLSCSQTLNHNVMYWYQQKSSQAPKLLFHYYDKDFNNEADTPDNFQSRRPNTSFCFLDIRSPGLGDTAMYLCATSVGSKNTEAFFGQGTRLTVV.

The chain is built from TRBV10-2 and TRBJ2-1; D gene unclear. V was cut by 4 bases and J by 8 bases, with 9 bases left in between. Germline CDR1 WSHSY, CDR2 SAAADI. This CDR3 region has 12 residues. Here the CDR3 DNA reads TGCGCCAGCAGTGTGAAGCATGATGAGCAGTTCTTC. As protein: CASSVKHDEQFF.

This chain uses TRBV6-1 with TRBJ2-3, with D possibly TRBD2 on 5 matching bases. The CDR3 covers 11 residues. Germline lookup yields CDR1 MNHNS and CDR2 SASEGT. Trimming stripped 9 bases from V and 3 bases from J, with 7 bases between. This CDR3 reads CASTGTDTQYF. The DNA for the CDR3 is TGTGCCAGTACGGGGACAGATACGCAGTATTTT.

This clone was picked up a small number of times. The DNA for the CDR3 is TGTGCCACCAGCAGAGAGGGACCAGGGACAGCCTATAGGGGCTACACCTTC. This translates into CATSREGPGTAYRGYTF. The chain carries TRBV15 and TRBJ1-2, with 7 bases lining up with TRBD1. CDR1 is LNHNV and CDR2 is YYDKDF in the germline V gene (reference sequence). CDR3 size: 17 residues. The V and J ends lost 0 bases and 8 bases, in that order; junction bases with no gene match: 15.

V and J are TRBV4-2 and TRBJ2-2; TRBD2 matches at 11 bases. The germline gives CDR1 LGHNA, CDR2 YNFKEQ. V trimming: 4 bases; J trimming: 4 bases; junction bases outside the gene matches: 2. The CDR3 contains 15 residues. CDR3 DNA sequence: TGTGCCAGCAGCCTAGCGGGGGGGCCCACCGGGGAGCTGTTTTTT. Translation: CASSLAGGPTGELFF.

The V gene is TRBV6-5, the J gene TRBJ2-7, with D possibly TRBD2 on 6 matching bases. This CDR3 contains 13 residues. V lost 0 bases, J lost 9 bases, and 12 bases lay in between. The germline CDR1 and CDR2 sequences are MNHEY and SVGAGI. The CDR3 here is CASSYSGGGTQYF. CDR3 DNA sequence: TGTGCCAGCAGTTACTCCGGAGGAGGGACGCAGTACTTC.